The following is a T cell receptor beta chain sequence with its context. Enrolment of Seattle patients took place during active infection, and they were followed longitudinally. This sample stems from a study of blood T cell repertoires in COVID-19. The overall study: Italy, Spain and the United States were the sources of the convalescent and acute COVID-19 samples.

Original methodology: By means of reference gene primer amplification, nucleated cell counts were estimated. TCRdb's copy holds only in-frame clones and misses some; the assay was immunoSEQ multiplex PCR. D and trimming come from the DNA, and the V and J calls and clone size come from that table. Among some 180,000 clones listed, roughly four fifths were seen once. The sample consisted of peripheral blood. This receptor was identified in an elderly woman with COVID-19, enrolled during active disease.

In nucleotides, the CDR3 is TGTGCCAGCAGCCGTCGGGACTTCCGCACAGATACGCAGTATTTT. Amino acid sequence: CASSRRDFRTDTQYF. V gene TRBV6-5 combines with J gene TRBJ2-3, with D perhaps TRBD2 (6 bases). CDR3 size: 15 residues. The V end lost 6 bases, the J end lost 1 base, and 14 bases lay between the germline ends. CDR1 is MNHEY, CDR2 SVGAGI, per germline.